Below are 24 T cell receptor beta chains sequenced from a single sample in a study of technical replicates of blood from a few donors. TCRdb's copy holds only in-frame clones and misses some; the assay was immunoSEQ multiplex PCR. The sample holds 100,000 or so clones, 96% seen once. The specimen was T cells isolated from PBMCs. The receptors derive from a human donor in good health.

The chain couples TRBV7-9 to TRBJ2-4; the match to TRBD1 covers 9 bases. CDR3 length: 16 amino acids. Germline V gene lookup returns CDR1 SEHNR and CDR2 FQNEAQ (reference sequence). J lost 2 bases, V lost 5 bases, and 7 bases had no gene match. The CDR3 bases are TGTGCCAGCAGCGTAACAGGGGGCTTAACCAAAAACATTCAGTACTTC. It translates to CASSVTGGLTKNIQYF.

The chain combines TRBV4-1 with TRBJ2-6, with TRBD1 matching 8 bases. CDR3 length: 21 amino acids. Germline V gene lookup returns CDR1 MGHRA and CDR2 YSYEKL. After removal of 8 bases from V and 0 bases from J, the junction contained 21 bases not matched to a gene. The CDR3 region is CASLDRFRGPPKGSGANVLTF. CDR3 sequence (DNA): TGCGCCAGCCTCGATCGTTTCAGGGGGCCTCCAAAAGGCTCTGGGGCCAACGTCCTGACTTTC.

This clone was picked up one time. This chain uses TRBV5-4 with TRBJ2-7; the match to TRBD2 covers 8 bases. Germline CDR1 reads SGHNT; CDR2 reads YYREEE (reference sequence). CDR3 length: 17 residues. V trimming: 2 bases; J trimming: 2 bases; junction bases outside the gene matches: 12. DNA for the CDR3: TGTGCCAGCAGCTTCGGGGGGGGCCTACTCCCGGCCTACGAGCAGTACTTC. Its protein product is CASSFGGGLLPAYEQYF.

This chain joins TRBV7-9 and TRBJ1-3; 8 nucleotides agree with TRBD1. The CDR3 loop spans 14 amino acids. Unmatched junction bases numbered 4, after V lost 5 bases and J lost 4 bases. The germline V gene has CDR1 SEHNR and CDR2 FQNEAQ (reference sequence). The CDR3 loop reads CASSLGQGGNTIYF. The DNA of the CDR3 is TGTGCCAGCAGCCTTGGACAGGGAGGAAACACCATATATTTT.

This chain joins TRBV9 and TRBJ1-1; 7 positions agree with TRBD1. The J segment lost 7 bases and the V segment lost 3 bases, leaving 3 bases of the junction unmatched. Germline CDR1 and CDR2: SGDLS and YYNGEE. This CDR3 comprises 12 residues. In DNA, the CDR3 is TGTGCCAGCAGCGGGGGACAGAATGAAGCTTTCTTT. Translation: CASSGGQNEAFF.

This clone was seen just once. This sequence joins TRBV29-1 and TRBJ2-5; TRBD1 is a possible D gene (5 bases). The CDR3 sequence is 12 residues long. Trimming cost V 4 bases and J 0 bases, with 6 bases left between them. Germline V gene sequence: CDR1 SQVTM, CDR2 ANQGSEA. Here the CDR3 DNA reads TGCAGCGTTGGACAGTACCAAGAGACCCAGTACTTC. Its translation is CSVGQYQETQYF.

This chain uses TRBV10-3 with TRBJ1-1; TRBD1 might be the D (5 bases). The germline V gene encodes CDR1 ENHRY and CDR2 SYGVKD. V gave up 6 bases and J gave up 3 bases, with 20 bases separating them. The CDR3 consists of 16 residues. The chain's CDR3 is CAIRPMHGGGDTEAFF. The CDR3 DNA sequence: TGTGCCATCAGACCGATGCATGGAGGAGGGGACACTGAAGCTTTCTTT.

The V and J genes are TRBV4-2 and TRBJ2-7; 9 bases are shared with TRBD2. The CDR3 has 15 residues. The V segment lost 3 bases and the J segment 2 bases; nucleotides outside the gene matches: 5. Germline CDR1 is LGHNA and CDR2 is YNFKEQ. CDR3 DNA: TGTGCCAGCAGCCATCCTAGCGGGACTGCCTACGAGCAGTACTTC. Residues: CASSHPSGTAYEQYF.

The chain links TRBV9 to TRBJ1-2, with D maybe TRBD1 (5 bases). The CDR3 sequence is 15 residues long. V gave up 7 bases and J gave up 5 bases, with 21 bases separating them. Germline lookup yields CDR1 SGDLS and CDR2 YYNGEE. The DNA of the CDR3 is TGTGCCAGCTCTCCAGCCGGGGGGGTATGGTATGGCTACACCTTC. Its protein is CASSPAGGVWYGYTF. The full variable domain, with the rest looked up from reference TRBV9 and TRBJ1-2, is DSGVTQTPKHLITATGQRVTLRCSPRSGDLSVYWYQQSLDQGLQFLIQYYNGEERAKGNILERFSAQQFPDLHSELNLSSLELGDSALYFCASSPAGGVWYGYTFGSGTRLTVV.

The chain's CDR3 is CASSLAPLSSNHYNEQFF. For the CDR3, the DNA is TGTGCCAGCAGCTTAGCACCACTTTCTAGCAACCATTACAATGAGCAGTTCTTC. The V and J genes are TRBV7-8 and TRBJ2-1, with D possibly TRBD2 on 5 matching bases. V was trimmed by 0 bases and J by 4 bases, leaving 19 bases between them. CDR1 and CDR2 (germline): SGHVS, FQNEAQ. This CDR3 comprises 18 residues.

The rearrangement links TRBV6-5 to TRBJ2-3, with D tentatively TRBD2 (5 bases). This CDR3 has 15 residues. Trimming cost V 4 bases and J 0 bases, with 11 bases left between them. Germline loops: CDR1 MNHEY, CDR2 SVGAGI. The CDR3 is CASSLDSASTDTQYF. The DNA of the CDR3 is TGTGCCAGCAGTTTGGATAGCGCTAGCACAGATACGCAGTATTTT.

The chain recombines TRBV19 with TRBJ2-3; perhaps TRBD1 as D (5 bases). The CDR3 is made up of 16 amino acids. V shed 5 bases and J shed 2 bases, with 17 bases lying between them. CDR1 is LNHDA and CDR2 is SQIVND in the germline V gene (reference sequence). CDR3 sequence reads: CASSATETANTDTQYF. DNA for the CDR3: TGTGCCAGTAGTGCCACGGAGACAGCCAACACAGATACGCAGTATTTT.

The rearrangement joins TRBV5-1 to TRBJ1-5; the match to TRBD1 covers 9 bases. CDR1 SGHRS and CDR2 YFSETQ come from the germline V gene. V dropped 4 bases and J dropped 3; count of bases not matched to a gene: 8. The CDR3 loop spans 16 amino acids. In DNA, the CDR3 is TGCGCCAGCAGCCCCGGGACAGGGTACCCCAATCAGCCCCAGCATTTT. Protein sequence: CASSPGTGYPNQPQHF.

J is TRBJ2-2 and V is TRBV7-8, with D perhaps TRBD2 (6 bases). The germline V gene has CDR1 SGHVS and CDR2 FQNEAQ. The CDR3 is made up of 14 amino acids. Trimming stripped 2 bases from V and 5 bases from J, with 9 bases between. CDR3 sequence reads: CASSLSRGTGELFF. The CDR3 DNA follows: TGTGCCAGCAGCTTATCTCGGGGGACCGGGGAGCTGTTTTTT.

The rearrangement links TRBV7-3 to TRBJ1-1, with 8 bases lining up with TRBD1. Germline assignment: CDR1 SGHTA and CDR2 FQGTGA. V lost 4 bases, J lost 1 base, and 5 bases stayed unmatched. CDR3 length equals 15 residues. This CDR3 reads CASSSPGTGNTEAFF. The DNA of the CDR3 is TGTGCCAGCAGCTCCCCCGGGACAGGGAACACTGAAGCTTTCTTT.

J is TRBJ1-2 and V is TRBV20-1, with TRBD1 as a possible D gene (5 bases). The germline CDR1 and CDR2 sequences are DFQATT and SNEGSKA (reference sequence). The CDR3 runs to 11 residues. The CDR3 loop reads CGAGTYYGYTF. In DNA, the CDR3 is TGCGGGGCCGGCACCTACTATGGCTACACCTTC.

This chain links TRBV2 with TRBJ2-7; 7 bases are a match to TRBD2. The J segment lost 2 bases and the V segment lost 1 base, leaving 5 bases of the junction unmatched. The CDR3 has 15 amino acids. Germline lookup yields CDR1 SNHLY and CDR2 FYNNEI. CDR3 sequence reads: CASSEGLAETYEQYF. The CDR3 nucleotides are TGTGCCAGCAGTGAAGGTCTAGCGGAAACCTACGAGCAGTACTTC.

Written as DNA, the CDR3 is TGTGCCAGCAGTTTTAGCGACTATCGGACCCAGTACTTC. This translates into CASSFSDYRTQYF. The chain links TRBV28 to TRBJ2-5, with TRBD2 as a possible D gene (5 bases). Germline V gene data show CDR1 as MDHEN and CDR2 as SYDVKM. There are 13 residues in the CDR3. V dropped 3 bases and J dropped 7 bases, with 12 bases sitting between them.

The rearrangement links TRBV5-1 to TRBJ2-3; TRBD1 is a possible D gene (5 bases). CDR3 length equals 15 residues. CDR1 and CDR2 (germline): SGHRS, YFSETQ. V was clipped by 2 bases and J by 6 bases, with 16 bases between them. Here the CDR3 reads CASSLGDWSRDTQYF. CDR3 in DNA: TGCGCCAGCAGCTTAGGGGATTGGTCTAGGGATACGCAGTATTTT.

The J gene is TRBJ2-7, the V gene TRBV7-3; TRBD2 matches 14 bases. Trimming took 5 bases from V and 5 from J; bases not matched to a gene: 2. Germline values: CDR1 SGHTA, CDR2 FQGTGA. The CDR3 length is 14 residues. CDR3 amino acids: CASSPGLAGDEQYF. The CDR3 DNA sequence: TGTGCCAGCAGCCCGGGACTAGCGGGGGACGAGCAGTACTTC.

V and J are TRBV5-1 and TRBJ2-3; 9 bases fit TRBD2. The CDR3 runs to 16 residues. Trimming took 5 bases from V and 2 from J; bases not matched to a gene: 9. Germline V gene lookup returns CDR1 SGHRS and CDR2 YFSETQ. The CDR3 reads CASRINIAGDTDTQYF. CDR3 coding DNA: TGCGCCAGCAGGATAAATATAGCGGGGGACACAGATACGCAGTATTTT.

This rearrangement joins TRBV2 to TRBJ1-5; D gene uncertain. CDR3 length: 15 residues. Germline CDR1 reads SNHLY; CDR2 reads FYNNEI. V dropped 2 bases and J dropped 3 bases, with 11 bases sitting between them. Here the CDR3 DNA reads TGTGCCAGCAGTGAACTGGGCATTAACAATCAGCCCCAGCATTTT. It yields the protein CASSELGINNQPQHF.

The rearrangement joins TRBV7-2 to TRBJ2-2, with TRBD2 as a possible D gene (6 bases). This CDR3 region has 16 residues. The germline V gene encodes CDR1 SGHTA and CDR2 FQGNSA. V lost 5 bases and J 8 bases, leaving 21 bases between the germline ends. The DNA for the CDR3 is TGTGCCAGCAGCGGGCCGGCGGGAACGCTTCTGGGGGAGCTGTTTTTT. As protein: CASSGPAGTLLGELFF. The variable domain in full, with the rest retrieved from reference TRBV7-2 and TRBJ2-2, is GAGVSQSPSNKVTEKGKDVELRCDPISGHTALYWYRQSLGQGLEFLIYFQGNSAPDKSGLPSDRFSAERTGGSVSTLTIQRTQQEDSAVYLCASSGPAGTLLGELFFGEGSRLTVL.

CDR3 DNA: TGCGCCAGCAGTGAGGGGACTAGAGGCACAGATACGCAGTATTTT. Its protein product is CASSEGTRGTDTQYF. The genes are TRBV10-1 and TRBJ2-3; TRBD2 aligns across 8 bases. V gave up 2 bases and J gave up 1 base; unmatched junction bases: 2. CDR1 and CDR2 (germline): WNHNN, SYGVQD (reference sequence). CDR3 length equals 15 residues.